These 5 T cell receptor beta chains came from one sample sequenced in a study of follicular helper T cells after annual influenza vaccination. Clones were sequenced by immunoSEQ multiplex PCR, and TCRdb holds only the in-frame ones, with some missing. The table lists more than 5,500 clones, over 75% of them singletons. Time point: 2015-2016 season, 7 days after influenza vaccination. The sequencing used CXCR5- memory CD4+ T cells sorted from blood, collected 7 days after influenza vaccination. The receptors shown here come from an adult who received the influenza vaccine.

This clone was counted only a few times. This chain joins TRBV19 and TRBJ2-7, with D perhaps TRBD1 (5 bases). This CDR3 contains 12 residues. Trimming removed 11 bases at V and 5 bases at J, with 16 bases between. Per the germline V gene, CDR1 is LNHDA and CDR2 is SQIVND (reference sequence). For the CDR3, the DNA is TGTGCCTTGTCCCAGGGAACGGACGAGCAGTACTTC. Translation gives CALSQGTDEQYF.

The gene calls are TRBV11-2 and TRBJ2-7, with D perhaps TRBD1 (6 bases). Germline V lookup: CDR1 SGHAT, CDR2 FQNNGV. V was trimmed by 8 bases and J by 3 bases, leaving 17 bases between them. The CDR3 has 14 residues. CDR3 bases: TGTGCCAGCCGACGCTCACGGGACATCTACGAGCAGTACTTC. Translation: CASRRSRDIYEQYF.

This chain uses TRBV7-8 with TRBJ2-5; D gene unclear. V lost 5 bases and J 7 bases, leaving 23 bases between the germline ends. Germline lookup yields CDR1 SGHVS and CDR2 FQNEAQ. The CDR3 runs 16 residues. The CDR3 sequence is CASSPRVTRIRVTQYF. DNA of the CDR3: TGTGCCAGCAGCCCCCGGGTCACCAGGATCCGGGTGACCCAGTACTTC.

This clone was counted a single time. This sequence joins TRBV2 and TRBJ2-2, with TRBD1 matching 8 bases. The CDR3 is 16 residues long. Germline V gene sequence: CDR1 SNHLY, CDR2 FYNNEI. The trim removed 6 bases at V and 1 base at J, leaving 7 bases unmatched. CDR3 region: CASSVQGAWNTGELFF. CDR3 sequence (DNA): TGTGCCAGCAGCGTTCAGGGGGCATGGAACACCGGGGAGCTGTTTTTT.

The chain uses TRBV13 and TRBJ2-5; either TRBD1 or TRBD2 may supply D (5 bases each). Trimming removed 5 bases from V and 1 base from J, with 5 bases in between. The CDR3 extends over 12 amino acids. Germline V lookup: CDR1 PRHDT, CDR2 FYEKMQ (reference sequence). CDR3 residues: CASSGTQETQYF. CDR3 coding DNA: TGTGCCAGCAGCGGGACCCAAGAGACCCAGTACTTC.